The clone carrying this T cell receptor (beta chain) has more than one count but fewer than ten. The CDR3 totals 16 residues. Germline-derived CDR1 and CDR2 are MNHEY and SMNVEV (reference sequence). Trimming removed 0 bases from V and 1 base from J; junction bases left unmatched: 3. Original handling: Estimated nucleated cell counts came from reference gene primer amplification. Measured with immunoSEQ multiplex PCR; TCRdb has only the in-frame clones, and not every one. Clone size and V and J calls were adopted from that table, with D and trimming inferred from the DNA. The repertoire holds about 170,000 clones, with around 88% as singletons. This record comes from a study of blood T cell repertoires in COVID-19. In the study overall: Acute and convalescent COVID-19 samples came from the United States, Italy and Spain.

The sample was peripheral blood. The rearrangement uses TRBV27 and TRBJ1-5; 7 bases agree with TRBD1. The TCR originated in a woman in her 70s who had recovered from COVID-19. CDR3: CASSLSRGQSNQPQHF. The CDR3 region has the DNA TGTGCCAGCAGTTTATCGAGGGGGCAGAGCAATCAGCCCCAGCATTTT.